This T cell receptor beta chain was found in a study of blood T cells in healthy people across ages. A second PCR, run for roughly 7 to 12 cycles, used a sample-barcoded 5' primer plus a J-beta primer mix. TCRdb recomputed calls from the 5' RACE reads with MiXCR, one row per CDR3 protein. The table has 600,000 to 1,000,000 distinct CDR3 sequences, 20% to 30% seen once. Every sample had a minimum of 6 million PBMCs isolated. Per germline, CDR1 SGHTA and CDR2 FQGNSA. The V end was cut by 5 bases, the J end by 3 bases, with 16 bases between. The CDR3 consists of 15 residues. These data were also filed under a second study, of T cells of mothers and their children. That report notes: Overlap in related mother-child pairs always slightly exceeded unrelated pairs, never significantly. At a sensitivity of about 98 clones per million clonotypes, no persistent microchimeric T cell clones appeared.

The chain recombines TRBV7-2 with TRBJ2-5, with D perhaps matching TRBD2 (6 bases). The origin of this receptor is a boy aged 5-17 years in good health. Source material: blood. The CDR3 sequence is CASSPRLGGEETQYF. CDR3 bases: TGTGCCAGCAGCCCTAGACTGGGCGGGGAAGAGACCCAGTACTTC.